This T cell receptor (beta chain) is drawn from a study of cytomegalovirus exposure and HLA in healthy donors. Study findings and constraints: Available immune exposure information covered CMV serostatus only. Three of the chains that were CMV-associated were confirmed in vitro to be specific for CMV antigens. A later analysis found that most CMV-associated TCR beta chains appeared HLA-restricted.

In the case of this clone: Its specificity is unknown.

J was trimmed by 5 bases and V by 1 base; bases with no gene match: 15. Germline V CDR1 and CDR2: MGHRA, YSYEKL. CDR3 length equals 19 residues. 60 Vbeta and 13 Jbeta primers were used in PCR. Repertoires were generated with immunoSEQ multiplex PCR, while TCRdb's copy carries only in-frame clones and drops some. The table lists about 120,000 clones, over 65% of them singletons. Each donor was nominally healthy when sampled (though unrecorded immune exposures were likely). The chain uses TRBV4-1 and TRBJ2-7; 12 nucleotides line up with TRBD2. Input material: PBMCs. The receptor was derived from a middle-aged woman in good health and CMV-seronegative. The CDR3 nucleotides are TGCGCCAGCAGCCAAGTGGCTAGCGGGAGGGGCCCAGGTAGAAACGAGCAGTACTTC. Translating gives CASSQVASGRGPGRNEQYF.